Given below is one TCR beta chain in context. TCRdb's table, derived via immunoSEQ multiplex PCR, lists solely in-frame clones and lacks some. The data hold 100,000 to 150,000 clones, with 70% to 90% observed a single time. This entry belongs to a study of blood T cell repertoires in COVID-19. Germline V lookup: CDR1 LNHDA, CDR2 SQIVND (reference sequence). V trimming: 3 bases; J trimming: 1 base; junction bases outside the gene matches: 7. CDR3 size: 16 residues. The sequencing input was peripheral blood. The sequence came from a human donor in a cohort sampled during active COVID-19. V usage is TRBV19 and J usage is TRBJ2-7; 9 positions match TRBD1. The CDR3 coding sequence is TGTGCCAGTAGTATTAGGGCCGGGACAGGGTCCTACGAGCAGTACTTC. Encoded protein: CASSIRAGTGSYEQYF. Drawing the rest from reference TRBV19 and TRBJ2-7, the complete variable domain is DGGITQSPKYLFRKEGQNVTLSCEQNLNHDAMYWYRQDPGQGLRLIYYSQIVNDFQKGDIAEGYSVSREKKESFPLTVTSAQKNPTAFYLCASSIRAGTGSYEQYFGPGTRLTVT.